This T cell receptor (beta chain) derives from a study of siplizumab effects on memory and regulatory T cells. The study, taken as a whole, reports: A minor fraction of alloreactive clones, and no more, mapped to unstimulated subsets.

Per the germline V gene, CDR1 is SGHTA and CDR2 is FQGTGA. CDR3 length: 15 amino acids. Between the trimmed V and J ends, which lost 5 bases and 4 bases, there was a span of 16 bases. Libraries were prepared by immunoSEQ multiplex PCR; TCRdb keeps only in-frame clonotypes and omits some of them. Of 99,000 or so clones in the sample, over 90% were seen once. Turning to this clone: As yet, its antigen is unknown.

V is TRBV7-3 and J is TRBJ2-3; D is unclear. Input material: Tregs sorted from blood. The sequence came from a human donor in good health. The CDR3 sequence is CASSRTGSQPDTQYF. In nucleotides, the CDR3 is TGTGCCAGCAGCCGAACCGGGTCTCAGCCAGATACGCAGTATTTT.